Listed here are 20 T cell receptor beta chains from one sample, sequenced in a study of T cell repertoires in cytomegalovirus infection. Using its own MiXCR run on the reads, TCRdb lists one record per CDR3 protein. The repertoire holds under 200,000 distinct CDR3 sequences, with roughly 9% as singletons. The sequenced material came from PBMCs. The receptors were gathered from a human donor in good health (CMV status not recorded). Some clones in this sample may be carry-over from other donors' samples.

The V call is TRBV29-1, the J call TRBJ1-2; possibly TRBD1 for D (6 bases). The CDR3 extends over 14 amino acids. Germline V gene lookup returns CDR1 SQVTM and CDR2 ANQGSEA. Trimming cost V 4 bases and J 1 base, with 13 bases left between them. CDR3 bases: TGCAGCGTTGTAGAGGGGGATTTTAACTATGGCTACACCTTC. The encoded protein is CSVVEGDFNYGYTF.

This clonotype occurred many times. At one end the junction does not follow the germline gene, possibly because of a read error. The gene calls are TRBV7-2 and TRBJ1-1, with D tentatively TRBD1 (6 bases). The length of the CDR3 is 13 residues. Germline assignment: CDR1 SGHTA and CDR2 FQGNSA. CDR3 region: CASSLEAGGRILF. The CDR3, as DNA: TGTGCCAGCAGCTTAGAGGCCGGGGGGCGCATTCTCTTT.

This chain connects TRBV2 to TRBJ2-1, with a weak D call TRBD2 (5 bases). The CDR3 runs 16 residues. The V end was cut by 0 bases, the J end by 0 bases, with 9 bases between. Germline CDR1 and CDR2: SNHLY and FYNNEI. CDR3 DNA: TGTGCCAGCAGTGAAGCAAGGGAGAGCTCCTACAATGAGCAGTTCTTC. Amino acids: CASSEARESSYNEQFF. The whole variable domain, filled in from reference TRBV2 and TRBJ2-1, reads EPEVTQTPSHQVTQMGQEVILRCVPISNHLYFYWYRQILGQKVEFLVSFYNNEISEKSEIFDDQFSVERPDGSNFTLKIRSTKLEDSAMYFCASSEARESSYNEQFFGPGTRLTVL.

This clonotype was observed a few times. V is TRBV28 and J is TRBJ1-5; no clear D gene. V was pared by 6 bases and J by 4 bases, with 13 bases between. This CDR3 has 14 amino acids. CDR1 and CDR2 (germline): MDHEN, SYDVKM. DNA of the CDR3: TGTGCCAGCAGCCCGCGAGGGCTAAATCAGCCCCAGCATTTT. Its protein product is CASSPRGLNQPQHF.

In this sample, this clonotype turned up a few times. The chain recombines TRBV9 with TRBJ1-4; 9 nucleotides match TRBD1. After removal of 4 bases from V and 7 bases from J, the junction contained 2 bases not matched to a gene. CDR1 and CDR2 from the germline V gene are SGDLS and YYNGEE. The CDR3 has 13 amino acids. CDR3 sequence: CASSTGGGEKLFF. CDR3 nucleotides: TGTGCCAGCAGCACAGGGGGCGGTGAAAAACTGTTTTTT.

This clonotype has ten or more counts. The chain links TRBV7-2 to TRBJ2-7; 8 bases map to TRBD2. V lost 2 bases, J lost 0 bases, and 12 bases stayed unmatched. The CDR3 has 18 residues. Germline assignment: CDR1 SGHTA and CDR2 FQGNSA. CDR3 residues: CASSLLAGGLGSSYEQYF. The DNA for the CDR3 is TGTGCCAGCAGCTTACTGGCGGGGGGATTGGGAAGCTCCTACGAGCAGTACTTC.

This clonotype showed up just a few times. The chain links TRBV19 to TRBJ2-2, with D maybe TRBD2 (7 bases). V was pared by 3 bases and J by 2 bases, with 16 bases between. Germline V gives CDR1 LNHDA, CDR2 SQIVND (reference sequence). The CDR3 has 17 amino acids. The CDR3 loop reads CASSIWGLADNTGELFF. CDR3 DNA sequence: TGTGCCAGTAGTATTTGGGGGCTAGCGGATAACACCGGGGAGCTGTTTTTT.

Many counts were recorded for this clonotype. The chain carries TRBV7-9 and TRBJ2-3; perhaps TRBD1 as D (5 bases). V was shortened by 3 bases and J by 2 bases, with 12 bases between the two germline ends. Germline CDR1 and CDR2: SEHNR and FQNEAQ (reference sequence). The CDR3 sequence is 15 residues long. The CDR3 bases are TGTGCCAGCAGCTTCCAGGGTACGCTCACAGATACGCAGTATTTT. Translation gives CASSFQGTLTDTQYF.

The chain uses TRBV28 and TRBJ1-2; perhaps TRBD1 as D (5 bases). Trimming took 8 bases from V and 2 from J, leaving 12 bases between them. Germline V lookup: CDR1 MDHEN, CDR2 SYDVKM. The CDR3 covers 13 residues. This CDR3 is CASGAGRNYGYTF. The CDR3 region has the DNA TGTGCCAGCGGGGCAGGTCGGAACTATGGCTACACCTTC.

This clonotype appeared many times. This chain joins TRBV20-1 and TRBJ1-1; D is possibly TRBD1 (5 bases). V lost 1 base to trimming and J lost 11 bases, with 14 bases between them. The CDR3 has 12 amino acids. Per the germline V gene, CDR1 is DFQATT and CDR2 is SNEGSKA (reference sequence). CDR3 in amino acids: CSARAPGEVAFF. DNA of the CDR3: TGCAGTGCTAGAGCACCGGGGGAGGTTGCTTTCTTT.

This clonotype came up many times. The chain recombines TRBV6-5 with TRBJ1-2; D unresolved. The germline V gene has CDR1 MNHEY and CDR2 SVGAGI. CDR3 length equals 14 residues. V dropped 7 bases and J dropped 5 bases, with 17 bases sitting between them. CDR3 sequence reads: CASTQNPDKYGYTF. CDR3 coding DNA: TGTGCCAGCACGCAGAACCCAGACAAATATGGCTACACCTTC.

This clonotype has a handful of counts. The gene calls are TRBV28 and TRBJ1-2; 8 bases are shared with TRBD1. Trimming cost V 4 bases and J 4 bases; bases outside gene matches: 11. The CDR3 has 16 amino acids. CDR1 MDHEN and CDR2 SYDVKM come from the germline V gene. The CDR3 nucleotides are TGTGCCAGCAGTTCCCCCCAGGGGGCCGTAATCTATGGCTACACCTTC. It is translated as CASSSPQGAVIYGYTF.

This clonotype was counted many times. The chain is built from TRBV20-1 and TRBJ2-3; D perhaps matches TRBD2 (6 bases). The germline V gene has CDR1 DFQATT and CDR2 SNEGSKA (reference sequence). The CDR3 has 12 amino acids. Trimming removed 6 bases from V and 5 bases from J, with 12 bases in between. Here the CDR3 reads CSAIGSRDTQYF. CDR3 DNA: TGCAGTGCGATCGGGAGTCGAGATACGCAGTATTTT.

This clonotype has more than one count but fewer than ten. V usage is TRBV2 and J usage is TRBJ1-1; TRBD1 agrees at 9 bases. Trimming removed 3 bases from V and 4 bases from J; junction bases left unmatched: 6. CDR3 size: 15 residues. In germline, CDR1 is SNHLY, CDR2 FYNNEI. In DNA, the CDR3 is TGTGCCAGCAGTGATGACAGGGGGGTGGGCACTGAAGCTTTCTTT. This translates into CASSDDRGVGTEAFF.

This clonotype has ten or more counts. The rearrangement joins TRBV7-2 to TRBJ2-7; D gene uncertain. Germline-derived CDR1 and CDR2 are SGHTA and FQGNSA. This CDR3 spans 12 amino acids. The germline V and J ends were trimmed by 1 base and 2 bases, with 3 bases remaining between them. The CDR3 reads CASSLEAYEQYF. The CDR3, as DNA: TGTGCCAGCAGCTTAGAAGCCTACGAGCAGTACTTC.

The chain links TRBV28 to TRBJ1-5; D not certain. With 6 bases removed from V and 2 bases from J, the gap between germline ends came to 11 bases. The CDR3 loop spans 14 amino acids. In germline, CDR1 is MDHEN, CDR2 SYDVKM. Written as DNA, the CDR3 is TGTGCCAGCAGCCTTCTCATGGGCAATCAGCCCCAGCATTTT. It is translated as CASSLLMGNQPQHF.

There are many counts of this clonotype. The V and J genes are TRBV7-2 and TRBJ2-1; 8 nucleotides agree with TRBD2. Per the germline V gene, CDR1 is SGHTA and CDR2 is FQGNSA. This CDR3 contains 16 residues. The junction had 10 bases not matched to a gene; V was cut back by 5 bases and J by 4 bases. The CDR3 DNA is TGTGCCAGCAGCAGAACTGGGCGGGGGGCTTACAATGAGCAGTTCTTC. Protein sequence: CASSRTGRGAYNEQFF.

The V and J genes are TRBV2 and TRBJ2-5; D gene ambiguous. This CDR3 has 13 amino acids. Germline V gene sequence: CDR1 SNHLY, CDR2 FYNNEI. The V gene lost 5 bases and the J gene lost 5 bases, with 12 bases spanning the gap. CDR3 bases: TGTGCCAGCAGTATCGACATCAACGAGACCCAGTACTTC. It specifies CASSIDINETQYF.

For this clonotype: No conserved phenylalanine or tryptophan is present at the end of the CDR3, so a read error is the likely explanation. J is TRBJ1-1 and V is TRBV11-2; 7 bases match TRBD1. This CDR3 contains 15 residues. V was pared by 7 bases and J by 11 bases, with 19 bases of the junction left unmatched. CDR1 SGHAT and CDR2 FQNNGV come from the germline V gene. The CDR3 DNA sequence: TGTGCCAGCACCCTAGACAGGGTCGATCTCCGGCGGGCTTTCTGT. Its translation: CASTLDRVDLRRAFC.

The chain has TRBV29-1 and TRBJ2-2; maybe TRBD1 (5 bases). Germline CDR1 is SQVTM and CDR2 is ANQGSEA. The CDR3 is 13 amino acids. Trimming pared 3 bases from V and 0 bases from J, leaving 5 bases between. This chain's CDR3 is CSVDRANTGELFF. In DNA form, the CDR3 reads TGCAGCGTTGACAGGGCGAACACCGGGGAGCTGTTTTTT.